This T cell receptor (beta chain) emerged from a study of CD8 T cells in ankylosing spondylitis. Whole-study results and caveats: Reportedly, significant enrichment of disease-linked clones occurred in matched ankylosing spondylitis synovial fluid. Characteristic, it appeared, of ankylosing spondylitis blood was a TCR beta motif of roughly eight highly homologous variants. Prior work had noted some motif variants in reactive arthritis blood and synovial fluid.

Quantitative 5'-RACE was performed with molecular barcodes, and it yielded the TCR beta libraries. TCRdb analysed the 5' RACE reads with MiXCR anew, one entry per CDR3 protein. The table lists about 360,000 distinct CDR3 sequences, approximately 22% of them singletons. With V trimmed by 5 bases and J by 2 bases, 9 bases remained unmatched. This CDR3 comprises 16 residues. Turning to this clonotype: What it recognizes is unknown.

The rearrangement links TRBV12-3 or TRBV12-4 to TRBJ2-3, with 8 bases aligning to TRBD2. Sequenced: blood, either unsorted or a sorted T cell fraction (not recorded which). This clonotype originated in a male donor with ankylosing spondylitis or in good health (not recorded which). The CDR3 sequence is CASSTPGGLPTDTQYF. As DNA, the CDR3 is TGTGCCAGCAGTACCCCGGGAGGGCTTCCCACAGATACGCAGTATTTT.